This TCR beta chain was found in a study of blood T cell repertoires in COVID-19. The CDR3 sequence is 13 residues long. The germline V and J ends were trimmed by 0 bases and 3 bases, with 7 bases remaining between them. Germline V CDR1 and CDR2: SGDLS, YYNGEE. TCRdb's table, derived via immunoSEQ multiplex PCR, lists solely in-frame clones and lacks some. The table records about 130,000 clones, approximately 77% of them present only once. Note on this clone: Other nucleotide sequences from this sample produce the same CDR3.

The sequencing sample was made of peripheral blood. This TCR was recovered from a man at least 80 years old with acute or convalescent COVID-19. The gene calls are TRBV9 and TRBJ2-7; D unresolved. The DNA of the CDR3 is TGTGCCAGCAGCGTAGCACCGAGCTACGAGCAGTACTTC. It codes for CASSVAPSYEQYF.